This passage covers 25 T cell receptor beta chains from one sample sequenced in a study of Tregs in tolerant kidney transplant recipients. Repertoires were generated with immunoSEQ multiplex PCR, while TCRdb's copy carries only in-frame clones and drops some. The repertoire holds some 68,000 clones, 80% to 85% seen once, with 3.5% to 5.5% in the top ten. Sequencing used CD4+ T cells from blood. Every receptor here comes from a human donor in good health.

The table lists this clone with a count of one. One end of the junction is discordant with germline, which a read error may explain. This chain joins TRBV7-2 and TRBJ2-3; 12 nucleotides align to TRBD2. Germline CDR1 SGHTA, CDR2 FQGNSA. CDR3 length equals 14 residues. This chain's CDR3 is CASSLAGGKDTQYF. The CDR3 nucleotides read TGTGCCAGCAGCCTAGCGGGAGGGAAGGATACGCAGTATTTT.

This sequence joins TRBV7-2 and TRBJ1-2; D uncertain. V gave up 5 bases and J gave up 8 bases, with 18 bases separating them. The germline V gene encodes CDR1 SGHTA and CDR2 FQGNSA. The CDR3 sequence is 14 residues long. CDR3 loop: CASSPLAGPGGYTF. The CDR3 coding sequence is TGTGCCAGCAGCCCTTTGGCGGGCCCTGGCGGCTACACCTTC.

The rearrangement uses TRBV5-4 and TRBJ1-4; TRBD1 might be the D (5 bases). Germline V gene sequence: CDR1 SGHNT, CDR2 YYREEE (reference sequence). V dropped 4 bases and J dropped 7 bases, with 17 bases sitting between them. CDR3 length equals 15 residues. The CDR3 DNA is TGTGCCAGCAGCGGATCGGGGGGTAGGAGTGAAAAACTGTTTTTT. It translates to CASSGSGGRSEKLFF.

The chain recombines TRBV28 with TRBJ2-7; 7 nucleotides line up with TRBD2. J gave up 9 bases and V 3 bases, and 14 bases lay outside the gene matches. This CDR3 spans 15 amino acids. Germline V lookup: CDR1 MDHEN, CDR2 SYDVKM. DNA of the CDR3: TGTGCCAGCAGTTTTCTGGAGCGGGAAGGGCTGGGGCAGTACTTC. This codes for CASSFLEREGLGQYF.

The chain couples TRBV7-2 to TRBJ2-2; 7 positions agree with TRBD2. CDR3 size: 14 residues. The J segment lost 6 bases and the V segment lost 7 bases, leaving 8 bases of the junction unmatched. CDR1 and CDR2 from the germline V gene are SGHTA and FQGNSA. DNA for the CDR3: TGTGCCAGCACCGGGGGGAGGTGGCCCGGGGAGCTGTTTTTT. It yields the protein CASTGGRWPGELFF.

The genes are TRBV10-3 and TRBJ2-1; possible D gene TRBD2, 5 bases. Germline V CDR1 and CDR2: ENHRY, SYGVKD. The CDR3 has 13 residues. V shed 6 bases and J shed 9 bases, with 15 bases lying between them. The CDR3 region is CAIRRVLTSEQFF. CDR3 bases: TGTGCCATCAGGAGGGTGTTAACAAGTGAGCAGTTCTTC.

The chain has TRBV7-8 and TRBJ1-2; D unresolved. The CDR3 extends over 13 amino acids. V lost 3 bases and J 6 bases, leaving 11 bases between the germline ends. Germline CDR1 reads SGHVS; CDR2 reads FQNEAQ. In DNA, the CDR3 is TGTGCCAGCAGCTTGAGTAGAGGTGATGGCTACACCTTC. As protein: CASSLSRGDGYTF.

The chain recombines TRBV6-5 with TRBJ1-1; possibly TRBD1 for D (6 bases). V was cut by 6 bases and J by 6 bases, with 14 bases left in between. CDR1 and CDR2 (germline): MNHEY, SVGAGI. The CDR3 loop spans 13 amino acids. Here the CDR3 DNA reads TGTGCCAGCAGCGCGTACAGGGATGCTGAAGCTTTCTTT. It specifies CASSAYRDAEAFF.

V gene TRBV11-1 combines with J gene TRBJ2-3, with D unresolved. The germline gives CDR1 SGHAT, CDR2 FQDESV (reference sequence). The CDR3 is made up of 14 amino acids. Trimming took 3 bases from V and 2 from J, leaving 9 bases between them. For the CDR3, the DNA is TGTGCCAGCAGCTTGGGGATTTACACAGATACGCAGTATTTT. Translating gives CASSLGIYTDTQYF.

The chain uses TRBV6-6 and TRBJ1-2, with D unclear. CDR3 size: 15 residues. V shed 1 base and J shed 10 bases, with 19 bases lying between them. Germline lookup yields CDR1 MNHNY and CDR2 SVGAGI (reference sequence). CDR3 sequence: CASSYFSAAQVTYTF. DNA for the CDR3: TGTGCCAGCAGTTACTTTAGTGCAGCCCAAGTAACCTACACCTTC.

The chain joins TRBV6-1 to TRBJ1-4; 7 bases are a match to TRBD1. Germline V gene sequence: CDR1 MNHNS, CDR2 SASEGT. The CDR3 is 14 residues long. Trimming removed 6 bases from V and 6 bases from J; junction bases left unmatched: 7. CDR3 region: CASRGTAKHEKLFF. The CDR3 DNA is TGTGCCAGCAGGGGGACAGCTAAGCATGAAAAACTGTTTTTT.

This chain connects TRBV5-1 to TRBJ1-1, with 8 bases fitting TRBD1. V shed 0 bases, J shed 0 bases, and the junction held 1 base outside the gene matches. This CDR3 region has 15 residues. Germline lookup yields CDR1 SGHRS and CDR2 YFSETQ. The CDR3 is CASSLGTGLNTEAFF. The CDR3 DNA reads TGCGCCAGCAGCTTGGGGACAGGGCTGAACACTGAAGCTTTCTTT.

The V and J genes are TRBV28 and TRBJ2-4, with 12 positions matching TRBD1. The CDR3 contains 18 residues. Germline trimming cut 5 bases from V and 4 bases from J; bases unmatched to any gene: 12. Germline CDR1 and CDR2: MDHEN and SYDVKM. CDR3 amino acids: CASSEPRDRGRRKNIQYF. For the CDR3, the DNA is TGTGCCAGCAGTGAACCCCGGGACAGGGGGCGACGGAAAAACATTCAGTACTTC.

CDR3 residues: CASSEIGEKETQYF. DNA of the CDR3: TGTGCCAGCAGTGAGATTGGTGAGAAAGAGACCCAGTACTTC. This sequence joins TRBV6-1 and TRBJ2-5, with D uncertain. The CDR3 extends over 14 amino acids. V lost 3 bases and J lost 3, with 11 bases in between. Germline-derived CDR1 and CDR2 are MNHNS and SASEGT.

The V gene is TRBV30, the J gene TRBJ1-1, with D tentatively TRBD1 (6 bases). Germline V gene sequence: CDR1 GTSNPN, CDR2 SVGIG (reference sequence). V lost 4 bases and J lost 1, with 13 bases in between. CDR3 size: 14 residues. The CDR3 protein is CAWTVGGPNTEAFF. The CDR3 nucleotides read TGTGCCTGGACCGTAGGGGGACCGAACACTGAAGCTTTCTTT.

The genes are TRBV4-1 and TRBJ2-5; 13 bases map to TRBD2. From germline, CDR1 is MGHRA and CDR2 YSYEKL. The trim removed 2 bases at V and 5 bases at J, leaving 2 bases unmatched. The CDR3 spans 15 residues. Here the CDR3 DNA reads TGCGCCAGCAGCCAATTGGGACTAGCGGGGGAGACCCAGTACTTC. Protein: CASSQLGLAGETQYF.

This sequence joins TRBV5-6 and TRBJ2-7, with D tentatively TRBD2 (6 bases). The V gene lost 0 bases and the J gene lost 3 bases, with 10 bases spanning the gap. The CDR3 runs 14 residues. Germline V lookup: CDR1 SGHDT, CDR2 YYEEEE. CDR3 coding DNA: TGTGCCAGCAGCTTGGCGGGAGTCTTCTACGAGCAGTACTTC. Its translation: CASSLAGVFYEQYF.

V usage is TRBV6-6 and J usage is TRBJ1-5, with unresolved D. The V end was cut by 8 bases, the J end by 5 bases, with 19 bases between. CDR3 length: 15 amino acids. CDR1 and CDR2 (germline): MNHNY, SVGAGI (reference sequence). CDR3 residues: CASLLRGWIDQPQHF. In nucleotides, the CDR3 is TGTGCCAGCCTCCTCCGAGGGTGGATTGATCAGCCCCAGCATTTT.

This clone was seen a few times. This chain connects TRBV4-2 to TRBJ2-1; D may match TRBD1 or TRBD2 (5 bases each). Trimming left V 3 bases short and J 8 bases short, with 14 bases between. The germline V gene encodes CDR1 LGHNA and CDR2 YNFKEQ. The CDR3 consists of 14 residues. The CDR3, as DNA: TGTGCCAGCAGCCAGGACACCGCAGCGGATGAGCAGTTCTTC. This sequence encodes CASSQDTAADEQFF.

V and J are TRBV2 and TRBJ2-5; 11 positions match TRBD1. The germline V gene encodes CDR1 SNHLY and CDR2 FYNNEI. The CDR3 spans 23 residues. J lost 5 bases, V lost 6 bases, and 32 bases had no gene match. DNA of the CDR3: TGTGCCAGCAGAACTGGGACAGGGGGTCTGCCGCGCACGCGGGGACCCAAGACGGAGACCCAGTACTTC. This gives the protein CASRTGTGGLPRTRGPKTETQYF.

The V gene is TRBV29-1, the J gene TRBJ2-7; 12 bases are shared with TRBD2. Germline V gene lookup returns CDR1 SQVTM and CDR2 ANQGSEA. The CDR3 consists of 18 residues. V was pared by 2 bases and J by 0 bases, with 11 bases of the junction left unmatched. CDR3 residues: CSVEMTSGGHRSSYEQYF. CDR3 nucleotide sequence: TGCAGCGTTGAAATGACTAGCGGGGGACACAGGAGCTCCTACGAGCAGTACTTC.

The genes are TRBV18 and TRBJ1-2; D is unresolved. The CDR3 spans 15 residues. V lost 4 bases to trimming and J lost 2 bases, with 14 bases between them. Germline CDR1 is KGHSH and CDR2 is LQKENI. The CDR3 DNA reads TGTGCCAGCTCACTCAGTACAGAGACAAACTATGGCTACACCTTC. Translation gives CASSLSTETNYGYTF.

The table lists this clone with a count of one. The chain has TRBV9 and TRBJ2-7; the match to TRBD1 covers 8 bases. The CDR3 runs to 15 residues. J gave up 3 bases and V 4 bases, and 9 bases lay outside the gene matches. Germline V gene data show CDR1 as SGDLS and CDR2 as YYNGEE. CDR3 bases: TGTGCCAGCAGCCCCTCCCCAGGGGGCTACTACGAGCAGTACTTC. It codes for CASSPSPGGYYEQYF.

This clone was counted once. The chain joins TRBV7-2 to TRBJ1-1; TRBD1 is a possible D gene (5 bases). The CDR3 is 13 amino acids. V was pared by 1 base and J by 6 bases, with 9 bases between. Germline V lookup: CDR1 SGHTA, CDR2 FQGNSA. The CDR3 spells CASSLGMGAEAFF. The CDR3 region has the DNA TGTGCCAGCAGCTTAGGAATGGGGGCTGAAGCTTTCTTT.

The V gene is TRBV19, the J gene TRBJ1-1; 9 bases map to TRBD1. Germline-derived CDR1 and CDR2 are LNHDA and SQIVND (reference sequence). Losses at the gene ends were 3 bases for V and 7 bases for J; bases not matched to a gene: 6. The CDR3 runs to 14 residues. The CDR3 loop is CASSIQQGAGEAFF. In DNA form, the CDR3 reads TGTGCCAGTAGTATCCAACAGGGGGCAGGTGAAGCTTTCTTT.